This T cell receptor beta chain appears in the sequencing data of a study of T cell changes during pregnancy in multiple sclerosis. Produced via immunoSEQ multiplex PCR; TCRdb's table is partial and in-frame only. This table has 55,000 to 70,000 clones, 85% to 95% appearing once. The CDR3 is made up of 15 amino acids. Germline CDR1 and CDR2: MNHEY and SMNVEV (reference sequence). Unmatched junction bases numbered 6, after V lost 7 bases and J lost 1 base. This TCR derives from a female donor in good health, enrolled as a control in a pregnancy study. The rearrangement links TRBV27 to TRBJ1-2; 10 positions agree with TRBD1. The source material was CD8+ T cells from peripheral blood mononuclear cells, sampled in the third trimester of pregnancy. The CDR3 is CASTPGTGVNYGYTF. Written as DNA, the CDR3 is TGTGCCAGCACCCCCGGGACAGGGGTTAACTATGGCTACACCTTC.